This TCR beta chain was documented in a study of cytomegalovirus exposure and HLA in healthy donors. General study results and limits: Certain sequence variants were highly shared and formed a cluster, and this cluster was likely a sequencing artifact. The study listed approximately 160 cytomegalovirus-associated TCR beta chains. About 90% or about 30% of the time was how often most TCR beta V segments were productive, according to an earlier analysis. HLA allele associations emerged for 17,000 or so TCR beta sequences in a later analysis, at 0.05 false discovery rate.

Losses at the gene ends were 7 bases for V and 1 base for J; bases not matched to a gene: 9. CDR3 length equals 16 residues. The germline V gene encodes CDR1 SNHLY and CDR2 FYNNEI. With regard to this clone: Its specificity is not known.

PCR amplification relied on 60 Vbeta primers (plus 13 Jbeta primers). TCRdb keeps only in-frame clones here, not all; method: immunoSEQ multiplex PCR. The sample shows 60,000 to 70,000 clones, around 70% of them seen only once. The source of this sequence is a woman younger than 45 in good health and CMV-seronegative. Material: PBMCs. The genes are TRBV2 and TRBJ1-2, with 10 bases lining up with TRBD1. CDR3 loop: CASTPGQGPFNYGYTF. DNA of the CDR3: TGTGCCAGCACTCCGGGACAGGGGCCGTTTAACTATGGCTACACCTTC.